Presented here are 20 T cell receptor beta chains from one specimen sequenced in a study of response to subunit inactivated influenza vaccine. One entry per CDR3 protein results from TCRdb running MiXCR on the RT-PCR reads. The sample has around 760,000 distinct CDR3 sequences, approximately 13% seen once. Here the sequenced sample was PBMCs from blood, taken less than 15 days before vaccination. The receptors were gathered from a man between 45 and 60 years old who received an inactivated influenza vaccine.

The table lists this clonotype with many counts. The chain has TRBV5-1 and TRBJ2-7, with 9 bases fitting TRBD2. Germline V gene sequence: CDR1 SGHRS, CDR2 YFSETQ. This CDR3 is 17 amino acids long. Germline trimming cut 1 base from V and 0 bases from J; bases unmatched to any gene: 8. CDR3 nucleotides: TGCGCCAGCAGCTTGTTTTCTAGCGGGACCAGCTCCTACGAGCAGTACTTC. This gives the protein CASSLFSSGTSSYEQYF.

The table lists this clonotype with a few counts. The V call is TRBV20-1, the J call TRBJ2-7; 7 bases are shared with TRBD2. This CDR3 spans 13 amino acids. Germline V gene data show CDR1 as DFQATT and CDR2 as SNEGSKA (reference sequence). Trimming took 1 base from V and 4 from J; bases not matched to a gene: 4. The CDR3 DNA is TGCAGTGCTAGAGGTAGCGGGCTATACGAGCAGTACTTC. It specifies CSARGSGLYEQYF.

This clonotype was observed a few times. The chain carries TRBV7-9 and TRBJ1-2, with TRBD1 identical over 7 bases. The trim removed 4 bases at V and 4 bases at J, leaving 3 bases unmatched. The CDR3 length is 13 residues. CDR1 and CDR2 (germline): SEHNR, FQNEAQ (reference sequence). The CDR3 sequence is CASSSRQGYGYTF. The CDR3 nucleotides are TGTGCCAGCAGCTCCCGACAGGGCTATGGCTACACCTTC.

V is TRBV30 and J is TRBJ1-1; 7 nucleotides line up with TRBD1. There are 16 residues in the CDR3. Germline V gene data show CDR1 as GTSNPN and CDR2 as SVGIG (reference sequence). With 1 base clipped from V and 1 base from J, the junction kept 9 bases outside the gene matches. The CDR3 reads CAWSALSGTANTEAFF. The CDR3 DNA is TGTGCCTGGAGTGCCTTATCCGGGACAGCGAACACTGAAGCTTTCTTT.

The chain has TRBV9 and TRBJ2-7, with D tentatively TRBD1 (6 bases). Germline lookup yields CDR1 SGDLS and CDR2 YYNGEE. Trimming cost V 0 bases and J 2 bases, with 15 bases left between them. CDR3 length equals 16 residues. The chain's CDR3 is CASSVEGDAGTYEQYF. The CDR3 DNA is TGTGCCAGCAGCGTAGAGGGGGATGCAGGGACCTACGAGCAGTACTTC.

The rearrangement joins TRBV25-1 to TRBJ1-5; D not certain. Trimming cost V 2 bases and J 1 base, with 3 bases left between them. Germline values: CDR1 MGHDK, CDR2 SYGVNS. This CDR3 comprises 13 residues. The CDR3 DNA is TGTGCCAGCAGTGAAGGGAGCAATCAGCCCCAGCATTTT. The encoded protein is CASSEGSNQPQHF.

This clonotype has a count of ten or more. The V gene is TRBV3-1, the J gene TRBJ2-2; D is unresolved. Trimming left V 4 bases short and J 3 bases short, with 3 bases between. The CDR3 has 12 amino acids. Germline values: CDR1 LGHDT, CDR2 YNNKEL (reference sequence). CDR3 nucleotides: TGTGCCAGCAGCCTTCACACCGGGGAGCTGTTTTTT. This encodes CASSLHTGELFF.

The J gene is TRBJ1-4, the V gene TRBV10-3; D gene unclear. The germline V gene encodes CDR1 ENHRY and CDR2 SYGVKD. CDR3 size: 11 residues. Between the trimmed V and J ends, which lost 3 bases and 8 bases, there was a span of 4 bases. The CDR3 here is CAISDGEKLFF. CDR3 nucleotide sequence: TGTGCCATCAGTGATGGAGAAAAACTGTTTTTT.

The chain links TRBV7-2 to TRBJ2-3; TRBD2 matches 12 bases. Germline CDR1 reads SGHTA; CDR2 reads FQGNSA. This CDR3 is 14 amino acids long. Unmatched junction bases numbered 2, after V lost 5 bases and J lost 5 bases. Written as DNA, the CDR3 is TGTGCCAGCAGCGCGGGACTAGCGGGAGATACGCAGTATTTT. Its protein product is CASSAGLAGDTQYF.

Only a few counts were recorded for this clonotype. The rearrangement joins TRBV7-2 to TRBJ2-1, with 8 bases lining up with TRBD2. V shed 2 bases and J 7 bases; nucleotides not matched to a gene: 7. The germline V gene encodes CDR1 SGHTA and CDR2 FQGNSA. The CDR3 sequence is 15 residues long. CDR3 DNA sequence: TGTGCCAGCAGCTTAAGCGGGAGACCTGGGAATGAGCAGTTCTTC. Protein sequence: CASSLSGRPGNEQFF. The entire variable domain, with the rest obtained from reference TRBV7-2 and TRBJ2-1, is as follows: GAGVSQSPSNKVTEKGKDVELRCDPISGHTALYWYRQSLGQGLEFLIYFQGNSAPDKSGLPSDRFSAERTGGSVSTLTIQRTQQEDSAVYLCASSLSGRPGNEQFFGPGTRLTVL.

This clonotype was picked up a small number of times. The genes are TRBV19 and TRBJ2-6, with 7 bases that match TRBD1. CDR1 and CDR2 from the germline V gene are LNHDA and SQIVND (reference sequence). J was trimmed by 2 bases and V by 5 bases; bases with no gene match: 9. CDR3 length: 17 residues. CDR3 sequence: CASSLWQGDTGANVLTF. The CDR3 DNA reads TGTGCCAGTAGTTTATGGCAGGGGGACACTGGGGCCAACGTCCTGACTTTC.

This clonotype was detected a few times. This rearrangement joins TRBV30 to TRBJ2-1; no clear D. There are 14 residues in the CDR3. V was clipped by 1 base and J by 0 bases, with 7 bases between them. Germline V CDR1 and CDR2: GTSNPN, SVGIG (reference sequence). This CDR3 reads CAWSDSSSYNEQFF. The DNA for the CDR3 is TGTGCCTGGAGTGATTCTAGCTCCTACAATGAGCAGTTCTTC. The full variable domain, completed using reference TRBV30 and TRBJ2-1, is SQTIHQWPATLVQPVGSPLSLECTVEGTSNPNLYWYRQAAGRGLQLLFYSVGIGQISSEVPQNLSASRPQDRQFILSSKKLLLSDSGFYLCAWSDSSSYNEQFFGPGTRLTVL.

As DNA, the CDR3 is TGTGCCAGCAGATCGACAGGGATCTTCGGAGAGACCCAGTACTTC. As protein: CASRSTGIFGETQYF. V gene TRBV12-3 or TRBV12-4 combines with J gene TRBJ2-5, with TRBD1 matching 7 bases. CDR3 length: 15 amino acids. V was pared by 6 bases and J by 4 bases, with 11 bases of the junction left unmatched.

In this sample, this clonotype turned up a few times. The J gene is TRBJ2-2, the V gene TRBV24-1; TRBD1 matches 9 bases. The CDR3 consists of 16 residues. The germline V gene encodes CDR1 KGHDR and CDR2 SFDVKD. J was trimmed by 3 bases and V by 1 base; bases with no gene match: 2. The CDR3 nucleotides are TGTGCCACCAGTGATTTAGACAGGGGGGACACCGGGGAGCTGTTTTTT. Its protein is CATSDLDRGDTGELFF.

This clonotype appeared a few times. CDR3 DNA sequence: TGCGCCAGCAGTCACCAGTTCTTC. Its translation: CASSHQFF. The V call is TRBV23-1, the J call TRBJ2-1, with D uncertain. TRBV23-1 qualifies as an ORF whose function is uncertain. The CDR3 sequence is 8 residues long. The V end lost 3 bases, the J end lost 13 bases, and 1 base lay between the germline ends.

The rearrangement links TRBV20-1 to TRBJ2-5; the D gene is possibly TRBD2 (6 bases). This CDR3 comprises 13 residues. Between the trimmed V and J ends, which lost 2 bases and 0 bases, there was a span of 7 bases. Germline V gene sequence: CDR1 DFQATT, CDR2 SNEGSKA (reference sequence). The CDR3 reads CSARRDYQETQYF. CDR3 nucleotide sequence: TGCAGTGCTAGACGGGACTACCAAGAGACCCAGTACTTC.

This chain uses TRBV5-1 with TRBJ2-7; a possible D gene is TRBD2 (5 bases). The germline V and J ends were trimmed by 2 bases and 2 bases, with 14 bases remaining between them. CDR1 is SGHRS and CDR2 is YFSETQ in the germline V gene. The CDR3 is 15 residues long. CDR3 sequence reads: CASSLEGAAAYEQYF. DNA of the CDR3: TGCGCCAGCAGCTTAGAAGGAGCGGCTGCCTACGAGCAGTACTTC.

This clonotype has at least ten counts. The rearrangement links TRBV20-1 to TRBJ2-6; D call uncertain. CDR3 length: 14 amino acids. CDR1 and CDR2 from the germline V gene are DFQATT and SNEGSKA (reference sequence). The V end was cut by 3 bases, the J end by 4 bases, with 10 bases between. Here the CDR3 DNA reads TGCAGTGCTAGGGCCGGAAAGGGGGCCAACGTCCTGACTTTC. Protein: CSARAGKGANVLTF.

This clonotype was detected only a few times. The rearrangement links TRBV5-1 to TRBJ2-2, with TRBD1 matching over 8 bases. V gave up 4 bases and J gave up 4 bases; unmatched junction bases: 9. Germline V lookup: CDR1 SGHRS, CDR2 YFSETQ. This CDR3 is built from 16 residues. The CDR3 spells CASSRQGPRVTGELFF. CDR3 nucleotide sequence: TGCGCCAGCAGCAGACAGGGGCCCCGAGTCACCGGGGAGCTGTTTTTT.

The chain couples TRBV30 to TRBJ2-2; D unclear. Trimming cost V 3 bases and J 7 bases, with 18 bases left between them. Looked up from germline, CDR1 is GTSNPN and CDR2 is SVGIG (reference sequence). This CDR3 region has 15 residues. The CDR3 DNA is TGTGCCTGGAGCTATAGGACCGGCCGTGGCGGGGAGCTGTTTTTT. Protein product: CAWSYRTGRGGELFF.